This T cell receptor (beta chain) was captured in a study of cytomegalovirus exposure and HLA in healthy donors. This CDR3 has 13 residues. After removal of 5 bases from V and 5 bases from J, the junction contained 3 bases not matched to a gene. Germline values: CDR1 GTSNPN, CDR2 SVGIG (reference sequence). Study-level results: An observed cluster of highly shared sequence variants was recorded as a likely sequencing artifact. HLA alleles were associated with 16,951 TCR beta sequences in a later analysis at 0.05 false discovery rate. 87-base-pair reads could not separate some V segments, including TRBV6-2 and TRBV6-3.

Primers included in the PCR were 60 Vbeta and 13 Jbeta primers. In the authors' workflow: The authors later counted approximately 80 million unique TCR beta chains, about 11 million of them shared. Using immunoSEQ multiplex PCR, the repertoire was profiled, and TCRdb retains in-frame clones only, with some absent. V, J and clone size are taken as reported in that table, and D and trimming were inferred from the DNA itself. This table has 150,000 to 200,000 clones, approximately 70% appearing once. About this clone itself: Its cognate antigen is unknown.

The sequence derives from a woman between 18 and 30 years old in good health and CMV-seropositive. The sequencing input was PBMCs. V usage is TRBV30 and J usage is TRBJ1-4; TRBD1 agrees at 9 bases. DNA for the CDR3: TGTGCCTGGTCCGGGACAGGGAATGAAAAACTGTTTTTT. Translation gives CAWSGTGNEKLFF. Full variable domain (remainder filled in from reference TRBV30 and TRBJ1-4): SQTIHQWPATLVQPVGSPLSLECTVEGTSNPNLYWYRQAAGRGLQLLFYSVGIGQISSEVPQNLSASRPQDRQFILSSKKLLLSDSGFYLCAWSGTGNEKLFFGSGTQLSVL.